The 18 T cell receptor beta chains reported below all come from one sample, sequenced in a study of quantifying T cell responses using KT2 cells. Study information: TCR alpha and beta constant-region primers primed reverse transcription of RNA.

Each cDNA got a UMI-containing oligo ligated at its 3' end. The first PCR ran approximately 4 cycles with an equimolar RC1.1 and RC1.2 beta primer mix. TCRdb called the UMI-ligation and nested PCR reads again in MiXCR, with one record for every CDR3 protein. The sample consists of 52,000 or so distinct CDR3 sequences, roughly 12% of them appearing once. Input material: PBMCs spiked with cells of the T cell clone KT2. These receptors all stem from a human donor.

CDR3 DNA: TGTGCCAGCAGCCAAGATAACGAGGCCTACAATGAGCAGTTCTTC. Amino acids: CASSQDNEAYNEQFF. V gene TRBV3-1 combines with J gene TRBJ2-1; D ambiguous. V gave up 0 bases and J gave up 2 bases, with 8 bases separating them. CDR1 and CDR2 from the germline V gene are LGHDT and YNNKEL (reference sequence). This CDR3 comprises 15 residues.

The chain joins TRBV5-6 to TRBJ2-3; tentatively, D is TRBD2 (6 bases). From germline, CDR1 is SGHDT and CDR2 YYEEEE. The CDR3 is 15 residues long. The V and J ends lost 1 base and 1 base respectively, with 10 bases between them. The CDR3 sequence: CASSLLREGTDTQYF. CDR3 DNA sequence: TGTGCCAGCAGCTTGTTGAGGGAGGGCACAGATACGCAGTATTTT.

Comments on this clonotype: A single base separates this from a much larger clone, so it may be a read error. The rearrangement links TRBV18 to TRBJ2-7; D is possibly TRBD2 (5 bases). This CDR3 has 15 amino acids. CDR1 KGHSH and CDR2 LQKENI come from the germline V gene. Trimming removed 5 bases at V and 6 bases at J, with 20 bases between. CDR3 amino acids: CASSSGLREWGEQYF. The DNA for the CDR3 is TGTGCCAGCTCATCGGGGTTGAGGGAGTGGGGCGAGCAGTACTTC.

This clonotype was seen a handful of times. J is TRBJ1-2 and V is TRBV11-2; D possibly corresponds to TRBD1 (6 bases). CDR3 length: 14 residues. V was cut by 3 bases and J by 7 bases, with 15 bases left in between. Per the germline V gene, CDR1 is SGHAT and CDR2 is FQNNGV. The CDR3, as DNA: TGTGCCAGCAGCTTCGACAGGACGCCTATTGGCTACACCTTC. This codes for CASSFDRTPIGYTF.

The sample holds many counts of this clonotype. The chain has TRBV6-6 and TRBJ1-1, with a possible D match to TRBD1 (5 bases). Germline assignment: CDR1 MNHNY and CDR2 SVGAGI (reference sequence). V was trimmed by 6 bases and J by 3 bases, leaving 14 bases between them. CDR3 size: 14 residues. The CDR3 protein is CASSRSLTDTEAFF. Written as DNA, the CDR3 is TGTGCCAGCAGCCGCTCTTTGACAGACACTGAAGCTTTCTTT.

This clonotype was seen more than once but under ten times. The CDR3 spells CASSTHSNNVLTF. CDR3 DNA: TGTGCCAGCAGCACCCACAGCAACAACGTCCTGACTTTC. V and J are TRBV9 and TRBJ2-6, with D uncertain. The CDR3 is made up of 13 amino acids. Per germline, CDR1 SGDLS and CDR2 YYNGEE. V was pared by 4 bases and J by 9 bases, with 11 bases between.

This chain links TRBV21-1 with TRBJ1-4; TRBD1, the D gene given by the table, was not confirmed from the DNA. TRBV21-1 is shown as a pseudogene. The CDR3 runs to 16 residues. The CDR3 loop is CASLLPGAPTNEKLFF. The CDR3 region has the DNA TGTGCCAGCCTATTACCAGGGGCTCCAACTAATGAAAAACTGTTTTTT.

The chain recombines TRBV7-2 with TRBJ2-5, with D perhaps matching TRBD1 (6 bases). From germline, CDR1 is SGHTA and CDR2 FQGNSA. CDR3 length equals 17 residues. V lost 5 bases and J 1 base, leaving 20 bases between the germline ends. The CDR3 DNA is TGTGCCAGCAGCACAATCCCGAGACACAGGGTCCAAGAGACCCAGTACTTC. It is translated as CASSTIPRHRVQETQYF. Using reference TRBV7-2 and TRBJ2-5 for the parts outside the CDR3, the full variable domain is GAGVSQSPSNKVTEKGKDVELRCDPISGHTALYWYRQSLGQGLEFLIYFQGNSAPDKSGLPSDRFSAERTGGSVSTLTIQRTQQEDSAVYLCASSTIPRHRVQETQYFGPGTRLLVL.

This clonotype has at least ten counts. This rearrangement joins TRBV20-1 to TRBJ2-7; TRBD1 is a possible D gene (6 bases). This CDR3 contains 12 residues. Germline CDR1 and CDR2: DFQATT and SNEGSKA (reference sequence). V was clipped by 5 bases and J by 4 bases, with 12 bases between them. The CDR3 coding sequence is TGCAGTGCTGCAACAGGGTTTTACGAGCAGTACTTC. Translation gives CSAATGFYEQYF.

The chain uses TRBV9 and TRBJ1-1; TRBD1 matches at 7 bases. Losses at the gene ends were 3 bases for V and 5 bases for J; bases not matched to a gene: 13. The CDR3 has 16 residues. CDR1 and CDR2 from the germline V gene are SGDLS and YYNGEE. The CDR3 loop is CASSGPRGGGVTEAFF. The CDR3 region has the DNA TGTGCCAGCAGCGGTCCCCGGGGAGGGGGCGTAACTGAAGCTTTCTTT.

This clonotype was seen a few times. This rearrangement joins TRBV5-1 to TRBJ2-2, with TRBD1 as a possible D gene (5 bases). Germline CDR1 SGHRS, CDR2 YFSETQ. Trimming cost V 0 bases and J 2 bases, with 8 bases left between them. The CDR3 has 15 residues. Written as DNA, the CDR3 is TGCGCCAGCAGCTTGGACAGGACCAACACCGGGGAGCTGTTTTTT. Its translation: CASSLDRTNTGELFF.

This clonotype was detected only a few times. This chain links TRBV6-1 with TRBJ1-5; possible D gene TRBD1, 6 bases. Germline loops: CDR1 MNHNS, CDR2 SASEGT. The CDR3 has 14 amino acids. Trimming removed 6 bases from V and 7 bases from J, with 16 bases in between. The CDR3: CASSATGHRQPQHF. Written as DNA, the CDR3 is TGTGCCAGCAGCGCGACAGGACATAGGCAGCCCCAGCATTTT.

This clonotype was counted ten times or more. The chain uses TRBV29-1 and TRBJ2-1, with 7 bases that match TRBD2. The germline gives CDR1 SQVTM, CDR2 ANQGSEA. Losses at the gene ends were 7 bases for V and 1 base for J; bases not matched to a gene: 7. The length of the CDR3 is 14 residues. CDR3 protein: CSAARGLSYNEQFF. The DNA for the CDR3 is TGCAGCGCAGCCCGGGGACTATCCTACAATGAGCAGTTCTTC.

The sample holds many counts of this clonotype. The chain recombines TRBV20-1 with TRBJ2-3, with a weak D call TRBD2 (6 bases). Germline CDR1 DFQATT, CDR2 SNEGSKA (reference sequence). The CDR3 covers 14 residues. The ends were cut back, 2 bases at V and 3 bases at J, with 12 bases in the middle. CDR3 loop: CSARSGRETDTQYF. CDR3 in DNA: TGCAGTGCTAGATCGGGACGGGAGACAGATACGCAGTATTTT.

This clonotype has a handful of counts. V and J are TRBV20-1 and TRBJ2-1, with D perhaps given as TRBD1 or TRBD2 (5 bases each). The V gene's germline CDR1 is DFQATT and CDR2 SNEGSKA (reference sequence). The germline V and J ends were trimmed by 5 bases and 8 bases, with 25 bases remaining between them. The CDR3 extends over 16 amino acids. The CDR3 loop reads CSARTSRVSWDDEQFF. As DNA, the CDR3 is TGCAGTGCTCGGACTTCACGCGTGAGCTGGGACGATGAGCAGTTCTTC.

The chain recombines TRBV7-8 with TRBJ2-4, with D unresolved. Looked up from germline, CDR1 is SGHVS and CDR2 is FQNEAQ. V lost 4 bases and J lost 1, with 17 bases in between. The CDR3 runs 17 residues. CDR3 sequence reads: CASSYLGPVIAKNIQYF. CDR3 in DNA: TGTGCCAGCAGCTACCTAGGGCCGGTAATCGCCAAAAACATTCAGTACTTC.

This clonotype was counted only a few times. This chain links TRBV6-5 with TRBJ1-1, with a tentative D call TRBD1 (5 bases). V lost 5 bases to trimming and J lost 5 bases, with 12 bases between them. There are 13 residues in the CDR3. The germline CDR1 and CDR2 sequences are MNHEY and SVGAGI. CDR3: CASSRQLGTEAFF. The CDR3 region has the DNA TGTGCCAGCAGTCGACAGCTGGGAACTGAAGCTTTCTTT.

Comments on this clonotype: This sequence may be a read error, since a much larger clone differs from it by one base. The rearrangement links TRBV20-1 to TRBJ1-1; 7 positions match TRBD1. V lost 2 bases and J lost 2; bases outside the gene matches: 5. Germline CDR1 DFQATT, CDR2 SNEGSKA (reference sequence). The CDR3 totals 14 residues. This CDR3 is CSARQTGKNTEAFF. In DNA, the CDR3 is TGCAGTGCTAGACAGACAGGGAAAAACACTGAAGCTTTCTTT.